This entry describes one T cell receptor beta chain. This clonotype was counted ten times or more. What this receptor recognizes is not known. Base-call qualities are not available, and no considerably larger clone is one nucleotide away. The germline V and J ends show losses of 6 bases and 4 bases respectively, and no gene match explains 2 bases of the junction. From a lookup of the germline V gene, CDR1 and CDR2 are SQVTM and ANQGSEA. The cysteine opens and the phenylalanine closes a CDR3 of 13 amino acids. Just the 39-base CDR3 DNA is kept, in frame starting at base 1. TCR beta CDR3 regions were amplified from RNA transcripts. The first round of RT-PCR for the TCR CDR3 was performed with the HTBI primer set and the Qiagen OneStep RT-PCR kit. A second multiplex PCR round built the libraries, followed by size selection and purification. The libraries were sequenced on an Illumina HiSeq2000 using paired-end 100 bp reads. Per the source publication's procedure: SOAPnuke was used to process the raw data, removing reads that contained adapters or uncalled bases, had a mean Phred below 15, or lacked an exact match to the constant primer or identifier. COPE v1.2.5 was used to merge high-quality paired reads, and clonotypes were defined as unique nucleotide sequences. MiTCR v1.1 was used to align the clonotypes against IMGT TRBV, TRBD and TRBJ reference segments. The analysis included only V-J combinations with a frequency above 0.0001, which together covered roughly 99% of the repertoires. A TCS score was defined as the ratio between F50 (clonal expansion) and ExV (chaos), using BLOSUM62-based TCRdist between CDR3 peptides within each V-J. Welch's t-statistics and random forest reduced some 510 V-J features to roughly 13, which were used in a naive Bayes classifier (R e1071). The public reads were quality trimmed at Q25 with fastp and then assembled into clones with MiXCR by TCRdb, keeping productive beta chains. Each entry is one CDR3 protein sequence, shown with its most common DNA and genes. TCRdb's processing, not the authors', yielded these V and J calls. This sample holds more than 450,000 distinct CDR3 sequences; 12% to 15% were observed only once. The leading ten clones occupy about 14% of the sample.

Stable Graves' hyperthyroidism was defined as the absence of progression to ophthalmopathy over 18 months of follow-up. Hyperthyroidism patients were newly diagnosed, with disease duration under 2 months, and aged 18 to 65 years. Exclusion was applied to patients with uncontrolled infections, other autoimmune diseases, pregnancy or lactation. Diagnoses relied on clinical symptoms, serum thyroxine and TRAb, thyroid ultrasound and orbital computed tomography. PBMCs were separated from 10 ml of fresh peripheral blood using Ficoll-Paque density gradient centrifugation. Trizol reagent was used to extract total RNA, and RNA quality was then checked on an Agilent 2100 Bioanalyzer. This specimen comes from a study of T cells in Graves' hyperthyroidism and ophthalmopathy (dated by TCRdb to the late 2010s). About the study as a whole: Peripheral blood was sampled at the time of initial diagnosis, prior to any treatment. An independent validation cohort of around 19 hyperthyroidism patients and about 16 patients who later progressed to ophthalmopathy tested prospective prediction of ophthalmopathy. The roughly 91 discovery patients were randomly split 7:3 into training and test sets. According to the paper, TCR Vbeta CDR3 sequencing was carried out on 135 peripheral blood samples, which came from under 50 ophthalmopathy, under 85 hyperthyroidism and some 17 progressor patients. To identify distinguishing TCR V-J signatures, a discovery cohort of around 100 patients was used, comprising 40 to 45 with Graves' ophthalmopathy and around 57 with stable Graves' hyperthyroidism. In roughly six Graves' hyperthyroidism patients, the study also compared T-cell repertoires from thyroid tissue with T-cell repertoires from blood. After blood sampling, hyperthyroidism patients were treated with methimazole at a starting dose of 30 mg daily, and ophthalmopathy patients were treated with high-dose intravenous methylprednisolone. Results and caveats for the whole study, not just this receptor: Sample size was not statistically predetermined, and investigators were not blinded to group allocation. A model built on a 13 V-J signature distinguished ophthalmopathy from stable hyperthyroidism, reaching roughly 88% sensitivity and under 84% specificity in cross-validation and 80%/75% in testing. In validation, the model predicted progression to ophthalmopathy with about 71% sensitivity and over 72% specificity, a median of about 6.7 months before onset. Most expanded thyroid clonotypes (frequency above 0.001) were also detected in blood, a finding suggesting that blood repertoires may reflect thyroid immune responses.

Sequencing was performed on blood. The TCR comes from a middle-aged woman with Graves' hyperthyroidism. The V and J segments used are TRBV29-1 and TRBJ2-5, and 13 bases in between align with TRBD2. The CDR3 region: CSVRLAGGETQYF. Here is the DNA: TGCAGCGTCCGACTAGCGGGAGGAGAGACCCAGTACTTC.